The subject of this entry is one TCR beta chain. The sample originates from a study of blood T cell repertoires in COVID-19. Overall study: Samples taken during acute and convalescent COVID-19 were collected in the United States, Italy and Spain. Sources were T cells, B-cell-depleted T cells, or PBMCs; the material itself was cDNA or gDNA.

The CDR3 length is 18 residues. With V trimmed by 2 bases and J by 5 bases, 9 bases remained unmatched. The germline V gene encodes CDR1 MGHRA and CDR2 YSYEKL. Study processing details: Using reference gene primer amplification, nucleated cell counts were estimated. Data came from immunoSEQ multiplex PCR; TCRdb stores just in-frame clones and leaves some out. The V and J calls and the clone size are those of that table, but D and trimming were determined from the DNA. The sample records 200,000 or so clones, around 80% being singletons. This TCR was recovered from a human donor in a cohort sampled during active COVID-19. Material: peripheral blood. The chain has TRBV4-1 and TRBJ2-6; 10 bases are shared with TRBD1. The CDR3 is CASSQSSDRGPRANVLTF. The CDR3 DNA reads TGCGCCAGCAGCCAAAGTTCCGACAGGGGGCCACGGGCCAACGTCCTGACTTTC.